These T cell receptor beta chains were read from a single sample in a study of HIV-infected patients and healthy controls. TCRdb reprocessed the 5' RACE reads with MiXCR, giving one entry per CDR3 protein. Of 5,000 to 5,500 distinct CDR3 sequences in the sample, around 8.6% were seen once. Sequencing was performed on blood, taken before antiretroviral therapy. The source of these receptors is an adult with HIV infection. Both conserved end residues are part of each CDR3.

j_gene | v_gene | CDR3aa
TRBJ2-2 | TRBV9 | CASSVDLAGGAGELFF
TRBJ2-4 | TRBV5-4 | CASSLTGGRLAKNIQYF
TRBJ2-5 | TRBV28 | CASSFGLAVQETQYF
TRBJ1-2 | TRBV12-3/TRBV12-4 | CASTLGTEDYGYTF
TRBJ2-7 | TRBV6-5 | CASTGAGRNEQYF
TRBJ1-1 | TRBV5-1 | CASSPDSFTEAFF
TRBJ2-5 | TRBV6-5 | CASTNSGGSQETQYF
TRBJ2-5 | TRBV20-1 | CSARPLYSLSGETQYF
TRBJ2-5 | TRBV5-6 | CASSPPGRQETQYF
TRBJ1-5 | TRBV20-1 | CSARTVGPNQPQHF
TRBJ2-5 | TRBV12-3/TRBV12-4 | CASSPSRTGGFETQYF
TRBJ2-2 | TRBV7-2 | CASRTGTSNTGELFF
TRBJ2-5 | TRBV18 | CASSQDIQETQYF
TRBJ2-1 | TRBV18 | CASSPSREGNEQFF
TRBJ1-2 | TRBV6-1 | CASSGGTLQTPISYTF
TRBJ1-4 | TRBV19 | CASSMGIWGAHDEKLFF
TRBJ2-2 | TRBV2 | CASSALAGNTGELFF
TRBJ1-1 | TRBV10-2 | CASSAQGTNTEAFF
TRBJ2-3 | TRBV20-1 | CSAPAGGPFTQYF
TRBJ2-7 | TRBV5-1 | CASSLIRGEQYF
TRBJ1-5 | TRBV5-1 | CASRDLDQPQHF
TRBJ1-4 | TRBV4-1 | CASSQDAGGGEKLFF
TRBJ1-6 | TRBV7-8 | CASSPSSYNSPLHF
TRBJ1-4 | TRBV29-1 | CSVGTGAGGEKLFF
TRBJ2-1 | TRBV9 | CASSVGSSGSVNEQFF
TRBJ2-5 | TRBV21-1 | CASRRDRSQETQYF
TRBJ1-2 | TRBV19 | CASRTDDRVQGYTF
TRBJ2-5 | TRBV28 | CASSLDRQETQYF
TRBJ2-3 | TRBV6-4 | CASSDSDRGPTDTQYF
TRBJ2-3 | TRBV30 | CAWSVIRADTQYF
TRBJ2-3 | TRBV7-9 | CASSRQGTTDTQYF
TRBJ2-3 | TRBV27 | CASSLSWTGPDTQYF
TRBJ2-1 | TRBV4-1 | CASSQEGQGNEQFF
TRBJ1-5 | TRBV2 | CASSDNFINVEPQHF
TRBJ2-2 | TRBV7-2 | CASSPRPGTGVPTGELFF
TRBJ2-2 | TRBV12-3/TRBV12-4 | CASSQRPGVTGELFF
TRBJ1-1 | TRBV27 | CASSPQGVPNTEAFF
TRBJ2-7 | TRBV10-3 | CAISERVLYEQYF
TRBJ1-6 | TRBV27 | CASSNRADSPLHF
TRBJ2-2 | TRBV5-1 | CASRPFPGHPDPGELFF
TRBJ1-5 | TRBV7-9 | CASSGAPGQFPLSNQPQHF
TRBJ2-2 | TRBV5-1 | CASSLTANTGELFF
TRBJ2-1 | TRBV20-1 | CSARDQSGRAGEQFF
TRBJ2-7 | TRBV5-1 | CASSTPQGLGEQYF
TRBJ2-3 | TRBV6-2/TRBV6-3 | CASKDGSRDTQYF
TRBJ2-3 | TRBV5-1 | CASSPGHSFTDTQYF
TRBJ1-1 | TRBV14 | CASRTLGTEAFF
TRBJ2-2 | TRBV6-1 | CASMRRTSGGSGELFF
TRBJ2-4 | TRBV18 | CASSPRIGENIQYF
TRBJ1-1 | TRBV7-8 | CASSLAVTGLPEAFF
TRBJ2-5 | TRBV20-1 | CSAPDPGEVLQETQYF
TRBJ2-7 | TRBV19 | CASSIDRYYEQYF